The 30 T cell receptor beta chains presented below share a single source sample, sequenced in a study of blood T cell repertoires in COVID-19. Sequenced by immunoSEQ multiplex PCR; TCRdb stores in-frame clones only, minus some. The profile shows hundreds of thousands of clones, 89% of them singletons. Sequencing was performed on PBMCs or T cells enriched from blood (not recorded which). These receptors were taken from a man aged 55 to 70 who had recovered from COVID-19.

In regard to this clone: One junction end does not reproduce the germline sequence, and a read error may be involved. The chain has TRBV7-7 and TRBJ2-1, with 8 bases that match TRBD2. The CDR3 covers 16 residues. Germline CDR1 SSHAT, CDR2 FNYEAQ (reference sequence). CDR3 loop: CASSPGLGWTYNEQFF. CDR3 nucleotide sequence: TGTGCTAGCAGCCCGGGACTAGGTTGGACCTACAATGAGCAGTTCTTC.

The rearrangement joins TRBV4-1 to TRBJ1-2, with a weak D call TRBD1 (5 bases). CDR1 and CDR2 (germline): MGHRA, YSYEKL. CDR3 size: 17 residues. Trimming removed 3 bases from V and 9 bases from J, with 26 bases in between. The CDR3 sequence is CASSQVLTRDGRGSYTF. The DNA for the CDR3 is TGCGCCAGCAGCCAGGTTTTAACTCGGGACGGCCGCGGGAGCTACACCTTC.

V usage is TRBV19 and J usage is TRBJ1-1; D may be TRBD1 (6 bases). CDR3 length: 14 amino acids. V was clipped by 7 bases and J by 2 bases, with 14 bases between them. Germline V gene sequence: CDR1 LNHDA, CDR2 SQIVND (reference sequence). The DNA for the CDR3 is TGTGCCAGTATTCCTGACAGGAGAAACACTGAAGCTTTCTTT. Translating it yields CASIPDRRNTEAFF.

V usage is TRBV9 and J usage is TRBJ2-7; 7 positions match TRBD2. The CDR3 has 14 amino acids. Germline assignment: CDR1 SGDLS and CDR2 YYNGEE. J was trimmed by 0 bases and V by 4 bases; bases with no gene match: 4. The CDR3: CASSSRLASYEQYF. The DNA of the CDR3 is TGTGCCAGCAGCTCTCGACTAGCCTCCTACGAGCAGTACTTC.

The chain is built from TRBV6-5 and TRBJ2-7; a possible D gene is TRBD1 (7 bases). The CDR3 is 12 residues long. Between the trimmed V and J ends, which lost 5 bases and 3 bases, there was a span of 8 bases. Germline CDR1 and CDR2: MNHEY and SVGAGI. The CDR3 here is CASSQGGYEQYF. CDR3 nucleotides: TGTGCCAGCAGTCAGGGGGGCTACGAGCAGTACTTC.

The CDR3 DNA reads TGTGCCAGTAGTATGGGGGGGATAGCGGGAGGATCCTACAATGAGCAGTTCTTC. It yields the protein CASSMGGIAGGSYNEQFF. The V gene is TRBV19, the J gene TRBJ2-1, with 10 positions matching TRBD2. After removal of 3 bases from V and 1 base from J, the junction contained 9 bases not matched to a gene. The CDR3 is 18 amino acids. Germline CDR1 is LNHDA and CDR2 is SQIVND (reference sequence).

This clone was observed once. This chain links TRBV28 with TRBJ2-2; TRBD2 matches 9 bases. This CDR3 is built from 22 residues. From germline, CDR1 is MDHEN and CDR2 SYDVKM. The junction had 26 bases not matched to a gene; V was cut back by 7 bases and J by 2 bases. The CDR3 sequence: CASKGGPNSGRYLSINTGELFF. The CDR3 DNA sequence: TGTGCCAGCAAGGGAGGTCCCAATAGCGGGAGATATTTATCGATCAACACCGGGGAGCTGTTTTTT.

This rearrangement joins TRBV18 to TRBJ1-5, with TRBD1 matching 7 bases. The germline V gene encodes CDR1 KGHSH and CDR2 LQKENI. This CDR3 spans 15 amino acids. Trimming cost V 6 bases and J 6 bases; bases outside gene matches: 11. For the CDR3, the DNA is TGTGCCAGCTCCCCAGACAGGGCTATGGTTCAGCCCCAGCATTTT. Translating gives CASSPDRAMVQPQHF.

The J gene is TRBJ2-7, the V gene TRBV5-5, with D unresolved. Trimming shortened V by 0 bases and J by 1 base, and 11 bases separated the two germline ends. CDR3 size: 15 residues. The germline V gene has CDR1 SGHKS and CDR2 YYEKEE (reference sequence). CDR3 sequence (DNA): TGTGCCAGCAGCTTGGCGACGACAAGATCCTACGAGCAGTACTTC. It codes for CASSLATTRSYEQYF.

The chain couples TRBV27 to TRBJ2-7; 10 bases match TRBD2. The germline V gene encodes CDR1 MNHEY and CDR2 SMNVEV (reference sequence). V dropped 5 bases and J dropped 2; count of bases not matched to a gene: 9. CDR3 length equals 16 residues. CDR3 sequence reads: CASSPRTSGSTYEQYF. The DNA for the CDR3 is TGTGCCAGCAGTCCCAGGACTAGCGGAAGCACCTACGAGCAGTACTTC.

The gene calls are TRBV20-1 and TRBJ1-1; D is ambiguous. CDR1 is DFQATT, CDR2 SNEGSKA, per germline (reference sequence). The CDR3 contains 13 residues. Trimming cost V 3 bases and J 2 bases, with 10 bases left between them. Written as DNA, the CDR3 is TGCAGTGCTAGTAGGCCAGGAAACACTGAAGCTTTCTTT. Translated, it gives CSASRPGNTEAFF.

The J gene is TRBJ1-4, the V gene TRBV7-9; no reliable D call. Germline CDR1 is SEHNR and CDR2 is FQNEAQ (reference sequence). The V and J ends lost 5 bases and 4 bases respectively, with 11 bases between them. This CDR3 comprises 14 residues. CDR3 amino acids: CASSPRYGNEKLFF. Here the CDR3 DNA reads TGTGCCAGCAGCCCCCGTTACGGTAATGAAAAACTGTTTTTT.

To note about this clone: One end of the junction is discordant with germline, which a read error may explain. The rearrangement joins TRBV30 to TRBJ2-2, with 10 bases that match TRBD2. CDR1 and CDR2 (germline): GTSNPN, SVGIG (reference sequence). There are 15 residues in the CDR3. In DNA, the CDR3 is TGTGCCTGGAGTCAAGCGGGAGGGCCGCACCGGGGAGCTGTTTTT. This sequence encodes CAWSQAGGPHRGAVF.

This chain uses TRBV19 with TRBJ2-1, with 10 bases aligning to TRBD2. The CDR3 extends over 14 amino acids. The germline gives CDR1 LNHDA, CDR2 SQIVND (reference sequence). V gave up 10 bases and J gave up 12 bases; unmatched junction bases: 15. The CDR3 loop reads CATEGTSGKSWQFF. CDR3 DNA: TGTGCCACCGAGGGTACTAGCGGGAAATCGTGGCAGTTCTTC.

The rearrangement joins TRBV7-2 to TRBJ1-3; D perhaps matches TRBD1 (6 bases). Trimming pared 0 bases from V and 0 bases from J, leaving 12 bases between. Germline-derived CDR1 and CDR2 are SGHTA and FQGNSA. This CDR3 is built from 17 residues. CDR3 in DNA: TGTGCCAGCAGCTTAGCCCCGGACAGTATCTCTGGAAACACCATATATTTT. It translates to CASSLAPDSISGNTIYF.

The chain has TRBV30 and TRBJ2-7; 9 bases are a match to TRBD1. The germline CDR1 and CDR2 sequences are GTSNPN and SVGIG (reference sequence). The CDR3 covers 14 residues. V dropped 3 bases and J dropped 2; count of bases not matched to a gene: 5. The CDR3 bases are TGTGCCTGGAGGGGACAGGGTCGAACCTACGAGCAGTACTTC. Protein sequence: CAWRGQGRTYEQYF.

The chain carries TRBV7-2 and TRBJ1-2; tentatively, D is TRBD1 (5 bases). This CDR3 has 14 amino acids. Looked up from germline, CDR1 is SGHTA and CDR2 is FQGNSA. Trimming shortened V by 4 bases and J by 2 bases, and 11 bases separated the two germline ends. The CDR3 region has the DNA TGTGCCAGCAGCTCCACCCCAGGGAACTATGGCTACACCTTC. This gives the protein CASSSTPGNYGYTF.

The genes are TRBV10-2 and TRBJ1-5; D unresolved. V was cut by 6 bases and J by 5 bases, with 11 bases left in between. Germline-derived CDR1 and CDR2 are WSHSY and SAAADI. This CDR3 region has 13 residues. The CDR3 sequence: CASRLREDQPQHF. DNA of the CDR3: TGCGCCAGCAGATTAAGGGAGGATCAGCCCCAGCATTTT.

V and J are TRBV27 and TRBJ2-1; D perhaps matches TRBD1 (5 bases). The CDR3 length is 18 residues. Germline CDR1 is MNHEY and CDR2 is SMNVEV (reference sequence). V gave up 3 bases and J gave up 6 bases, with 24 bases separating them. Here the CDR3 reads CASSLRQGRRQDGNEQFF. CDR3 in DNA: TGTGCCAGCAGTTTGCGGCAGGGTCGGCGCCAGGATGGCAATGAGCAGTTCTTC.

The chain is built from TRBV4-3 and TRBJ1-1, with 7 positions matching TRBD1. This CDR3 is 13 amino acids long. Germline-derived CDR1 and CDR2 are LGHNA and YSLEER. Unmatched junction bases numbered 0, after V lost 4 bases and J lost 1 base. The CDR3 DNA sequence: TGCGCCAGCAGCCGGACAGGGAACACTGAAGCTTTCTTT. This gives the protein CASSRTGNTEAFF.

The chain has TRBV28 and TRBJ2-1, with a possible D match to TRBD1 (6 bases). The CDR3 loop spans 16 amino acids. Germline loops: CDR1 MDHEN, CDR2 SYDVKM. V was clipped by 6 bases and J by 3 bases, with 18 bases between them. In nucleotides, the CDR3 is TGTGCCAGCAGCTCGTTGACAGGAGACGGCTACAATGAGCAGTTCTTC. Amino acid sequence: CASSSLTGDGYNEQFF.

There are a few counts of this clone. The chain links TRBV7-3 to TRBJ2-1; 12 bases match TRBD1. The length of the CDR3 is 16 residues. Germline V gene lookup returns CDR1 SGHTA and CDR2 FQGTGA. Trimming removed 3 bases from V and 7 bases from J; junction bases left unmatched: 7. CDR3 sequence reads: CASSLPGQGARNEQFF. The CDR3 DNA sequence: TGTGCCAGCAGCTTGCCGGGACAGGGGGCCAGGAATGAGCAGTTCTTC.

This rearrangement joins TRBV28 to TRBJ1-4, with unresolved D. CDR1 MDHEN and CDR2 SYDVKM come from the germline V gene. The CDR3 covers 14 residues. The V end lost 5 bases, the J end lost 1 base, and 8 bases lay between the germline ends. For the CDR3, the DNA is TGTGCCAGCAGTACCCCGGGAACTAATGAAAAACTGTTTTTT. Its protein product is CASSTPGTNEKLFF.

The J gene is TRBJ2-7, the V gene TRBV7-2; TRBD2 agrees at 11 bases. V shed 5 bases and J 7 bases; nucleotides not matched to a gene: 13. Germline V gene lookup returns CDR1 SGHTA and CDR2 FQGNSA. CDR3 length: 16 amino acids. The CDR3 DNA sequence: TGTGCCAGCAGCCCGATCGTAGCGGGAGGGAGAGGGGAGCAGTACTTC. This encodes CASSPIVAGGRGEQYF.

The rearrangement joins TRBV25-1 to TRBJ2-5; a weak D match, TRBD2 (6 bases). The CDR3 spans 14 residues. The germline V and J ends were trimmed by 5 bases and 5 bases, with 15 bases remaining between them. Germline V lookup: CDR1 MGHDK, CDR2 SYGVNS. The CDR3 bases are TGTGCCAGCAGTCCCGGGGGTGGGTCCGAGACCCAGTACTTC. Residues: CASSPGGGSETQYF.

The DNA for the CDR3 is TGTGCCAGCAGCTTGGTTGGGCGAATTAATGAAAAACTGTTTTTT. Translated, it gives CASSLVGRINEKLFF. V gene TRBV5-5 combines with J gene TRBJ1-4; the D is unclear. This CDR3 contains 15 residues. Germline V gene sequence: CDR1 SGHKS, CDR2 YYEKEE (reference sequence). V was clipped by 0 bases and J by 4 bases, with 10 bases between them.

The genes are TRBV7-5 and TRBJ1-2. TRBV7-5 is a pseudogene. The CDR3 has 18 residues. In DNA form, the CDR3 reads TGTGCCAGAAGCGAAGGGGAAGGGAGGGATCCTTTTGGATATGGCTACACCTTC. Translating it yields CARSEGEGRDPFGYGYTF.

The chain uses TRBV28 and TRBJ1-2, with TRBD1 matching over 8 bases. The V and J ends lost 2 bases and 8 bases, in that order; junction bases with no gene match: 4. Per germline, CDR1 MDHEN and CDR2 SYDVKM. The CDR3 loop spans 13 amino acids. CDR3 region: CASSLQGAKGYTF. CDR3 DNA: TGTGCCAGCAGTTTACAGGGGGCGAAGGGCTACACCTTC.

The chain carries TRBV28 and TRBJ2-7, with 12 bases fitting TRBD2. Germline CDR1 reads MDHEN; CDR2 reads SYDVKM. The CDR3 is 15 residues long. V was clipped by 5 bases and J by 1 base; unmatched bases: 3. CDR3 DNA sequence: TGTGCCAGCAGTGACGGGACTAGCGGGTCCTACGAGCAGTACTTC. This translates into CASSDGTSGSYEQYF.

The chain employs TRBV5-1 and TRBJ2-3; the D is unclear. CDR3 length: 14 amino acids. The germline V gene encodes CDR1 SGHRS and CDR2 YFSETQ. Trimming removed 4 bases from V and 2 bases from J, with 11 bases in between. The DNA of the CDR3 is TGCGCCAGCAGCCCTGGGCCTTCCACAGATACGCAGTATTTT. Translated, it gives CASSPGPSTDTQYF.